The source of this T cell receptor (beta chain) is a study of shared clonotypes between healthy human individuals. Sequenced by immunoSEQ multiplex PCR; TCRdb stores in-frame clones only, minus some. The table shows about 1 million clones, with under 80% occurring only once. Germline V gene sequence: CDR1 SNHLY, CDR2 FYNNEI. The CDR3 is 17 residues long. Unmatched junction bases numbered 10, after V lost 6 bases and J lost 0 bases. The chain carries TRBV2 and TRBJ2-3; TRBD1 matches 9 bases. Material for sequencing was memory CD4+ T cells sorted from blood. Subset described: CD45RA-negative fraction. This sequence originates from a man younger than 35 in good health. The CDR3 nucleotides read TGTGCCAGCAGGGCTGGACAGGGGACAACTAGCACAGATACGCAGTATTTT. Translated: CASRAGQGTTSTDTQYF.